This TCR beta chain was observed in a study of Graves' ophthalmopathy and Graves' hyperthyroidism. RNA transcripts served as template for amplifying TCR beta CDR3 sequences. Second-round multiplex PCR followed a first-round RT-PCR using HTBI primers. MiXCR, run by TCRdb on the multiplex PCR reads, gives a single entry per CDR3 protein. The sample consists of around 400,000 distinct CDR3 sequences, around 21% of them appearing once. The CDR3 length is 12 residues. V was shortened by 7 bases and J by 6 bases, with 9 bases between the two germline ends. CDR1 and CDR2 (germline): LNHDA, SQIVND (reference sequence).

The sample comprised peripheral blood. This chain uses TRBV19 with TRBJ2-2; D not certain. The origin of this receptor is a woman under 30 with stable Graves' hyperthyroidism. The CDR3 here is CASTPGAGELFF. Written as DNA, the CDR3 is TGTGCCAGTACCCCGGGCGCCGGGGAGCTGTTTTTT.